This T cell receptor beta chain was recovered during a study of cytomegalovirus exposure and HLA in healthy donors. V was cut by 0 bases and J by 1 base, with 13 bases left in between. The CDR3 is 16 amino acids. The V gene's germline CDR1 is SGDLS and CDR2 YYNGEE. PCR was performed using 60 Vbeta and 13 Jbeta primers. Produced via immunoSEQ multiplex PCR; TCRdb's table is partial and in-frame only. The data hold approximately 190,000 clones, with roughly 77% observed a single time. This receptor was obtained from a man aged 35 to 55 in good health and CMV-seropositive. The chain uses TRBV9 and TRBJ2-5; possibly TRBD1 for D (6 bases). The sequenced sample was PBMCs. In DNA, the CDR3 is TGTGCCAGCAGCGTAGCTACTTCGGACAGCCAAGAGACCCAGTACTTC. Translated, it gives CASSVATSDSQETQYF.